This T cell receptor (beta chain) was retrieved from a study of blood T cells in healthy people across ages. Broader study findings: Diversity estimates drawn from one million T cells were deemed underestimates. More naive CD4+ cells and higher diversity marked long-lived donors relative to aged donors. While age rose, TCR beta diversity per million T cells dropped in a roughly linear way.

The use of a sample-barcoded 5' primer and a J-beta primer mix characterized a second PCR of about 6 to 12 cycles. A single record per CDR3 protein comes from TCRdb applying MiXCR to the 5' RACE reads. Among some 550,000 distinct CDR3 sequences, less than 60% were seen once, and the ten largest hold roughly 25%. This CDR3 has 17 residues. Germline V gene data show CDR1 as DFQATT and CDR2 as SNEGSKA (reference sequence). V shed 0 bases and J 1 base; nucleotides not matched to a gene: 7. Comments on this clonotype: The antigen is not known.

The origin of this receptor is a man older than 75 in good health. The sequencing input was blood. The gene calls are TRBV20-1 and TRBJ2-1, with 9 bases that match TRBD2. CDR3 amino acids: CSARDGASGTSYNEQFF. The CDR3 DNA sequence: TGCAGTGCTAGAGATGGGGCTAGCGGGACTTCCTACAATGAGCAGTTCTTC.